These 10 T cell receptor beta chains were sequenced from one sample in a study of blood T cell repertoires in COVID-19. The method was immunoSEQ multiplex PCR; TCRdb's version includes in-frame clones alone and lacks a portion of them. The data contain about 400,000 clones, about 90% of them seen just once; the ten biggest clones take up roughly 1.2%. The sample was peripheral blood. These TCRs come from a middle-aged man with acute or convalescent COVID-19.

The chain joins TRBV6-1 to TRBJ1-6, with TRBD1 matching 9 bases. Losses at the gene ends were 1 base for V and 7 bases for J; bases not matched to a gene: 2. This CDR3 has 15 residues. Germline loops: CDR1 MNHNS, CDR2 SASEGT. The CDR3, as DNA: TGTGCCAGCAGTGAAGTGGGACAGGGAAATTCACCCCTCCACTTT. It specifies CASSEVGQGNSPLHF.

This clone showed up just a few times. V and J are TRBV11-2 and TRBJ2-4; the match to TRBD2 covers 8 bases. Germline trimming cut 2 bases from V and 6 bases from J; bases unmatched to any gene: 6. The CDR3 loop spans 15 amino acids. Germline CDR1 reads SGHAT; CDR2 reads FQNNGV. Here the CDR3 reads CASSLNSGRANIQYF. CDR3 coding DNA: TGTGCCAGCAGCTTAAATTCCGGGAGGGCAAACATTCAGTACTTC.

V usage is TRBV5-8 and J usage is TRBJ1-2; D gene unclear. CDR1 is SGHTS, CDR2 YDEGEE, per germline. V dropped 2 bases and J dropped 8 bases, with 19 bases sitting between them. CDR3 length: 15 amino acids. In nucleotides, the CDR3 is TGTGCCAGCAGCTTCGGGGAGAGGGTGACGGGAGGCTACACCTTC. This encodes CASSFGERVTGGYTF.

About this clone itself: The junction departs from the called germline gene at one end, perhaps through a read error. The CDR3 sequence: CASSSWTSGSFEEFF. The CDR3 DNA reads TGTGCCAGCAGCTCTTGGACTAGCGGGAGTTTTGAGGAGTTCTTC. The genes are TRBV6-5 and TRBJ2-1; 13 bases are shared with TRBD2. The CDR3 contains 15 residues. In germline, CDR1 is MNHEY, CDR2 SVGAGI.

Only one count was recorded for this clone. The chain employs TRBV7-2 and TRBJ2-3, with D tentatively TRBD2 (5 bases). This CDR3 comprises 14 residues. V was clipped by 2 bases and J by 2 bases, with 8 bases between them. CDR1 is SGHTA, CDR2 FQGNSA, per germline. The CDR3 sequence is CASSLPGITDTQYF. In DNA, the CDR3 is TGTGCCAGCAGCTTACCGGGGATCACAGATACGCAGTATTTT.

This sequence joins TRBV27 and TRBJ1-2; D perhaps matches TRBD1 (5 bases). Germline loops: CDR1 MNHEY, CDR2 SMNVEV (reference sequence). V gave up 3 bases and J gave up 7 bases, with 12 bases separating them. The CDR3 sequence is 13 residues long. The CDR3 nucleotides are TGTGCCAGCAGTTTCTCCGCAGGGTCTGGCTACACCTTC. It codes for CASSFSAGSGYTF.

This chain's CDR3 is CASSYEGGVAPGEQYF. CDR3 DNA: TGTGCCAGCAGTTATGAAGGGGGCGTTGCGCCGGGCGAGCAGTACTTC. The rearrangement links TRBV27 to TRBJ2-7, with 7 bases matching TRBD1. Germline V CDR1 and CDR2: MNHEY, SMNVEV (reference sequence). Trimming took 4 bases from V and 6 from J; bases not matched to a gene: 15. The CDR3 has 16 amino acids.

The CDR3 loop reads CASRAGRRDEQFF. The CDR3 nucleotides are TGTGCCAGCAGGGCCGGGCGGAGGGATGAGCAGTTCTTC. The chain links TRBV27 to TRBJ2-1; a possible D gene is TRBD2 (6 bases). This CDR3 region has 13 residues. V lost 6 bases and J 8 bases, leaving 14 bases between the germline ends. Germline V lookup: CDR1 MNHEY, CDR2 SMNVEV (reference sequence).

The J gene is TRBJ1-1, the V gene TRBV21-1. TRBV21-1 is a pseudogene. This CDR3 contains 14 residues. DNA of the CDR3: TGTGCCAGCAGCGCCCCGCGGGGGAACACTGAAGCTTTCTTT. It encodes CASSAPRGNTEAFF.

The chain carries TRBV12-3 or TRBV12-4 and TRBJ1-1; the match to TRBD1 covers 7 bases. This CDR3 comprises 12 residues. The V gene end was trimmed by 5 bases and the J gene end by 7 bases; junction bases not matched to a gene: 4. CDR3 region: CASSHRGFEAFF. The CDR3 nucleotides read TGTGCCAGCAGTCACAGGGGATTTGAAGCTTTCTTT.